A selection of T cell receptor beta chains follows, all from one sample in a study of T cells in Graves' hyperthyroidism and ophthalmopathy. From the multiplex PCR reads, TCRdb called clonotypes with MiXCR, one entry per CDR3 protein. The table records roughly 550,000 distinct CDR3 sequences, 15% to 20% of them present only once. Sample: blood. The receptors derive from a woman aged 25 to 39 with Graves' ophthalmopathy. Each CDR3 is given with its conserved first and last residue. The order of the fields is V gene, J gene, CDR3 protein.

V: TRBV5-6; J: TRBJ1-5; CDR3: CASSLANGGPQHF
V: TRBV7-9; J: TRBJ1-6; CDR3: CASSWRQGAYNSPLHF
V: TRBV20-1; J: TRBJ2-5; CDR3: CSARSRERLETQYF
V: TRBV7-2; J: TRBJ2-5; CDR3: CASSPRPPVLETQYF
V: TRBV4-2; J: TRBJ1-2; CDR3: CASSRQTRDSFYGYTF
V: TRBV19; J: TRBJ1-1; CDR3: CASSMWGQDEAFF
V: TRBV7-3; J: TRBJ1-1; CDR3: CASSLTAENTEAFF
V: TRBV6-9; J: TRBJ2-1; CDR3: CASSYSMTTSSNEQFF
V: TRBV7-6; J: TRBJ2-1; CDR3: CASSPSGRYYNEQFF
V: TRBV27; J: TRBJ2-1; CDR3: CASSSFRENEQFF
V: TRBV7-3; J: TRBJ2-1; CDR3: CASSLGQANNEQFF
V: TRBV6-2/TRBV6-3; J: TRBJ1-1; CDR3: CASSRQGGTEAFF
V: TRBV4-3; J: TRBJ1-1; CDR3: CASSQDGQGAGTEAFF
V: TRBV6-1; J: TRBJ2-1; CDR3: CASSRWVEGGEQFF
V: TRBV6-1; J: TRBJ2-1; CDR3: CASRQQGRRVGEQFF
V: TRBV7-2; J: TRBJ2-1; CDR3: CASSLLEITSGEQFF
V: TRBV6-2/TRBV6-3; J: TRBJ2-3; CDR3: CASSGRDGTDTQCF
V: TRBV10-3; J: TRBJ2-2; CDR3: CAIGPGGQGKDGELFF
V: TRBV28; J: TRBJ1-4; CDR3: CASSFVAGGNEKLFF
V: TRBV2; J: TRBJ2-5; CDR3: CASRPNGLAGGRWEETQYF
V: TRBV12-3/TRBV12-4; J: TRBJ2-1; CDR3: CASSPAILAGTSNEQFF
V: TRBV7-8; J: TRBJ2-1; CDR3: CASSLVATSGSNEQFF
V: TRBV11-2; J: TRBJ1-2; CDR3: CASSLVLGGPSGYTF
V: TRBV6-2/TRBV6-3; J: TRBJ2-1; CDR3: CASAGTSLHNEQFF
V: TRBV6-1; J: TRBJ2-1; CDR3: CASGDRSNWNEQFF
V: TRBV19; J: TRBJ2-7; CDR3: CASSTDRTYEQYF
V: TRBV27; J: TRBJ2-7; CDR3: CASSRAGSSYEQYF
V: TRBV3-1; J: TRBJ1-4; CDR3: CASSGPGHNEKLFF
V: TRBV30; J: TRBJ2-3; CDR3: CAWSVLGSTDTQYF
V: TRBV7-2; J: TRBJ2-2; CDR3: CASSLPRGRVGELFF
V: TRBV6-2/TRBV6-3; J: TRBJ2-1; CDR3: CASSYVLDLNNEQFF
V: TRBV7-3; J: TRBJ1-1; CDR3: CASSTTGTTEAFF
V: TRBV9; J: TRBJ2-3; CDR3: CASSASSSGRTDTQYF
V: TRBV11-3; J: TRBJ2-2; CDR3: CASSLELGGRSSGELFF
V: TRBV30; J: TRBJ2-1; CDR3: CAWRTSGRLSYNEQFF
V: TRBV7-3; J: TRBJ2-7; CDR3: CASSSLPGRSYEQYF
V: TRBV6-1; J: TRBJ2-1; CDR3: CASSHPDSGVEQFF
V: TRBV30; J: TRBJ1-4; CDR3: CAWSAFSDRGNEKLFF
V: TRBV19; J: TRBJ2-3; CDR3: CASSIKVHRDTQYF
V: TRBV12-3/TRBV12-4; J: TRBJ2-5; CDR3: CASSPSDAGRETQYF
V: TRBV9; J: TRBJ2-2; CDR3: CASSPQNYGELFF
V: TRBV20-1; J: TRBJ1-1; CDR3: CSAIAPSAFF
V: TRBV7-2; J: TRBJ2-7; CDR3: CASRYPGGSGEQYF
V: TRBV4-3; J: TRBJ2-3; CDR3: CASSQDGVDTQYF
V: TRBV20-1; J: TRBJ2-2; CDR3: CSASITAVWNTGELFF
V: TRBV12-3/TRBV12-4; J: TRBJ2-1; CDR3: CASTKTSGRAYNEQFF
V: TRBV24-1; J: TRBJ2-1; CDR3: CATSVGQGAYNEQFF
V: TRBV20-1; J: TRBJ1-5; CDR3: CSASSSSGSNQPQHF
V: TRBV20-1; J: TRBJ1-1; CDR3: CSALQGSGNTEAFF
V: TRBV20-1; J: TRBJ2-7; CDR3: CSATGAFSYEQYF
V: TRBV2; J: TRBJ1-4; CDR3: CASSEDGATNEKLFF
V: TRBV3-1; J: TRBJ2-5; CDR3: CASSQERLRKETQYF
V: TRBV19; J: TRBJ2-5; CDR3: CASSTRDSQETQYF
V: TRBV28; J: TRBJ2-3; CDR3: CASSLGVTGGKAGSSTDTQYF